The sequence of this T cell receptor (beta chain) was determined in a study of blood T cell repertoires in COVID-19. Overall study context: PBMCs, B-cell-depleted T cells, or T cells provided the cDNA or gDNA that made up the material.

Cohorts were based on clinical histories the participants reported. The CDR3 is 16 amino acids. CDR1 is MNHNS and CDR2 is SASEGT in the germline V gene. V lost 4 bases to trimming and J lost 5 bases; unmatched junction nucleotides: 10. Clones were sequenced by immunoSEQ multiplex PCR, and TCRdb holds only the in-frame ones, with some missing. This sample yields about 350,000 clones, of which roughly 86% are seen a single time; roughly 5.3% belongs to the top ten. The table lists this clone with a count of one. The chain uses TRBV6-1 and TRBJ2-2; TRBD2 agrees at 7 bases. This receptor was obtained from a woman in her twenties or thirties who had recovered from COVID-19. Sequences were obtained from PBMCs or T cells enriched from blood (not recorded which). The CDR3 bases are TGTGCCAGCAGTGGTCCGGGCGCGGGGGAAACCGGGGAGCTGTTTTTT. It yields the protein CASSGPGAGETGELFF.